This T cell receptor (beta chain) was recorded in a study of esophageal squamous cell carcinoma under preoperative chemotherapy. As for the study in general: Both tumor-infiltrating lymphocytes and peripheral blood T cells had their TCR repertoires profiled. General study results and limits: Post-treatment tumor-infiltrating lymphocytes appeared partly derived from peripheral T cells migrating into the tumor. After paclitaxel-nedaplatin, abundant clones were more likely to contract than amplify.

MiXCR, applied by TCRdb to the PCR reads, yields one record per CDR3 protein. The sample has around 34,000 distinct CDR3 sequences, about half seen once. Time point in this sample: after preoperative PTX-NDP chemotherapy. Preoperative chemotherapy with paclitaxel-nedaplatin was given to patients before surgery. CDR1 SGHNT and CDR2 YENEEA come from the germline V gene. CDR3 length: 12 residues. V was shortened by 5 bases and J by 2 bases, with 7 bases between the two germline ends. The sample holds many counts of this clonotype. No antigen is known for it. The chain recombines TRBV11-3 with TRBJ2-7; no firm D call. This specimen was acquired from a patient given preoperative chemotherapy. This receptor was obtained from a human donor with esophageal squamous cell carcinoma. The donor label of this sample is uncertain. The CDR3 protein is CASSTNAYEQYF. The CDR3 DNA reads as TGTGCCAGCAGCACCAATGCCTACGAGCAGTACTTC.